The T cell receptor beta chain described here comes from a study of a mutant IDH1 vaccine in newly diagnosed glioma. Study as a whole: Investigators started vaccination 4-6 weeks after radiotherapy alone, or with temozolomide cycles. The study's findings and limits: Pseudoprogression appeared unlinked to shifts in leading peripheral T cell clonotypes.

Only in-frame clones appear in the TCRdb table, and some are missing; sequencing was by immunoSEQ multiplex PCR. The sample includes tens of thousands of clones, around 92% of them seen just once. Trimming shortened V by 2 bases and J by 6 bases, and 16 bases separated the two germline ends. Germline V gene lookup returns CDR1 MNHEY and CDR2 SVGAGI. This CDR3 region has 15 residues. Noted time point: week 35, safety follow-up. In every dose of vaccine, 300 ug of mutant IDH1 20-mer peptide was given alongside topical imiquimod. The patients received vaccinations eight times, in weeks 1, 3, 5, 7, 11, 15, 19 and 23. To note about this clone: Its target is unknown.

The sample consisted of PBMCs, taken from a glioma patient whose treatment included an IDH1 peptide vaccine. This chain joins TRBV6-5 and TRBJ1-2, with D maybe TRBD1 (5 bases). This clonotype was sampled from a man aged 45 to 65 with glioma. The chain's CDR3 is CASSYITSGKDGYTF. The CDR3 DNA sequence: TGTGCCAGCAGTTACATAACTTCAGGGAAGGATGGCTACACCTTC.